This paragraph reports one T cell receptor beta chain. Some clones are missing from TCRdb's copy, which holds only in-frame ones; the method was immunoSEQ multiplex PCR. In the table there are over 45,000 clones, around 60% of which are singletons. This sample is drawn from a study of cytotoxic CD8 clonotypes in ibrutinib-treated CLL. V was shortened by 5 bases and J by 0 bases, with 13 bases between the two germline ends. The CDR3 consists of 15 residues. The germline V gene encodes CDR1 SGHRS and CDR2 YFSETQ. The sequencing here drew on PBMCs, taken after 24 months of ibrutinib treatment. The receptor was derived from a human donor with chronic lymphocytic leukemia. The chain links TRBV5-1 to TRBJ2-3; D gene ambiguous. The CDR3 DNA sequence: TGCGCCAGCAGGGACCGGGCCTCTAGCACAGATACGCAGTATTTT. It specifies CASRDRASSTDTQYF.